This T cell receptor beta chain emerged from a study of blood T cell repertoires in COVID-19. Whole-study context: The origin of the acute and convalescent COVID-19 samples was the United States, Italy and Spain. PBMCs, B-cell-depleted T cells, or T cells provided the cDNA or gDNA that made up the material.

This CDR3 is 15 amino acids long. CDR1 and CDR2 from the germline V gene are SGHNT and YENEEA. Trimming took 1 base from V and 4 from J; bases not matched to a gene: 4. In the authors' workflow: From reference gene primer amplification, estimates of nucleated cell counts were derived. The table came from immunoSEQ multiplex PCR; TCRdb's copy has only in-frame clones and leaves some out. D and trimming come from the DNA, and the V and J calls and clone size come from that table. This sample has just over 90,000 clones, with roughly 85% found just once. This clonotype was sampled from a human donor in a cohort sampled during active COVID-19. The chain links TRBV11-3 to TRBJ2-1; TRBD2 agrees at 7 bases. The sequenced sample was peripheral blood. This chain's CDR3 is CASSLGGGPYNEQFF. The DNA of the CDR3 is TGTGCCAGCAGCTTAGGGGGAGGGCCGTACAATGAGCAGTTCTTC.